A selection of T cell receptor beta chains follows, all from one sample in a study of CD8 T cells in ankylosing spondylitis. TCRdb redid the calling of the 5' RACE reads with MiXCR, one entry per CDR3 protein. The table has 50,000 to 65,000 distinct CDR3 sequences, approximately 7.4% seen once. The sequenced sample consisted of blood, either unsorted or a sorted T cell fraction (not recorded which). These receptors came from a female donor with ankylosing spondylitis or in good health (not recorded which). The conserved cysteine and the conserved F or W are not part of the CDR3 here. A row's size may be missing; if present it is once, few, many or a size class.

V gene: TRBV24-1
clone size: many
J gene: TRBJ2-7
CDR3 protein: ATSDGSSYEQY

V gene: TRBV7-6
clone size: many
J gene: TRBJ1-4
CDR3 protein: ATGGLNEKLF

V gene: TRBV5-5
clone size: many
J gene: TRBJ2-3
CDR3 protein: ASSKGTSGVSTDTQY

V gene: TRBV20-1
clone size: NA
J gene: TRBJ1-4
CDR3 protein: RGQAPGTGVLATNEKLF

V gene: TRBV7-8
clone size: many
J gene: TRBJ2-5
CDR3 protein: ASSHIAGTKY

V gene: TRBV5-1
clone size: medium-sized
J gene: TRBJ2-5
CDR3 protein: ASSFQETQY

V gene: TRBV18
clone size: many
J gene: TRBJ1-5
CDR3 protein: ASSPEGLINQPQH

V gene: TRBV12-3/TRBV12-4
clone size: NA
J gene: TRBJ2-5
CDR3 protein: ADSPYTQETQY

V gene: TRBV5-1
clone size: many
J gene: TRBJ1-1
CDR3 protein: ASSLSGNPEAF

V gene: TRBV6-1
clone size: many
J gene: TRBJ1-5
CDR3 protein: ASSEERGNQPQH

V gene: TRBV28
clone size: few
J gene: TRBJ2-3
CDR3 protein: ASSLRGSGTDTQY

V gene: TRBV20-1
clone size: many
J gene: TRBJ2-3
CDR3 protein: SAVDRPDTQY

V gene: TRBV5-6
clone size: many
J gene: TRBJ2-3
CDR3 protein: ASSFNRASTDTQY

V gene: TRBV7-2
clone size: NA
J gene: TRBJ2-7
CDR3 protein: ASSLRPDSPYEQY

V gene: TRBV2
clone size: many
J gene: TRBJ2-5
CDR3 protein: ASSVLAGPSQETQY

V gene: TRBV20-1
clone size: few
J gene: TRBJ1-2
CDR3 protein: SAPGQGNGNGYT

V gene: TRBV5-1
clone size: many
J gene: TRBJ1-6
CDR3 protein: ASSLAPTGAHYNSPLH

V gene: TRBV19
clone size: many
J gene: TRBJ1-1
CDR3 protein: ASSTSPTGYTEAF

V gene: TRBV5-1
clone size: many
J gene: TRBJ1-2
CDR3 protein: ASSWGVPGQGIDGYT

V gene: TRBV7-8
clone size: many
J gene: TRBJ1-1
CDR3 protein: ASSRTGRMEAF